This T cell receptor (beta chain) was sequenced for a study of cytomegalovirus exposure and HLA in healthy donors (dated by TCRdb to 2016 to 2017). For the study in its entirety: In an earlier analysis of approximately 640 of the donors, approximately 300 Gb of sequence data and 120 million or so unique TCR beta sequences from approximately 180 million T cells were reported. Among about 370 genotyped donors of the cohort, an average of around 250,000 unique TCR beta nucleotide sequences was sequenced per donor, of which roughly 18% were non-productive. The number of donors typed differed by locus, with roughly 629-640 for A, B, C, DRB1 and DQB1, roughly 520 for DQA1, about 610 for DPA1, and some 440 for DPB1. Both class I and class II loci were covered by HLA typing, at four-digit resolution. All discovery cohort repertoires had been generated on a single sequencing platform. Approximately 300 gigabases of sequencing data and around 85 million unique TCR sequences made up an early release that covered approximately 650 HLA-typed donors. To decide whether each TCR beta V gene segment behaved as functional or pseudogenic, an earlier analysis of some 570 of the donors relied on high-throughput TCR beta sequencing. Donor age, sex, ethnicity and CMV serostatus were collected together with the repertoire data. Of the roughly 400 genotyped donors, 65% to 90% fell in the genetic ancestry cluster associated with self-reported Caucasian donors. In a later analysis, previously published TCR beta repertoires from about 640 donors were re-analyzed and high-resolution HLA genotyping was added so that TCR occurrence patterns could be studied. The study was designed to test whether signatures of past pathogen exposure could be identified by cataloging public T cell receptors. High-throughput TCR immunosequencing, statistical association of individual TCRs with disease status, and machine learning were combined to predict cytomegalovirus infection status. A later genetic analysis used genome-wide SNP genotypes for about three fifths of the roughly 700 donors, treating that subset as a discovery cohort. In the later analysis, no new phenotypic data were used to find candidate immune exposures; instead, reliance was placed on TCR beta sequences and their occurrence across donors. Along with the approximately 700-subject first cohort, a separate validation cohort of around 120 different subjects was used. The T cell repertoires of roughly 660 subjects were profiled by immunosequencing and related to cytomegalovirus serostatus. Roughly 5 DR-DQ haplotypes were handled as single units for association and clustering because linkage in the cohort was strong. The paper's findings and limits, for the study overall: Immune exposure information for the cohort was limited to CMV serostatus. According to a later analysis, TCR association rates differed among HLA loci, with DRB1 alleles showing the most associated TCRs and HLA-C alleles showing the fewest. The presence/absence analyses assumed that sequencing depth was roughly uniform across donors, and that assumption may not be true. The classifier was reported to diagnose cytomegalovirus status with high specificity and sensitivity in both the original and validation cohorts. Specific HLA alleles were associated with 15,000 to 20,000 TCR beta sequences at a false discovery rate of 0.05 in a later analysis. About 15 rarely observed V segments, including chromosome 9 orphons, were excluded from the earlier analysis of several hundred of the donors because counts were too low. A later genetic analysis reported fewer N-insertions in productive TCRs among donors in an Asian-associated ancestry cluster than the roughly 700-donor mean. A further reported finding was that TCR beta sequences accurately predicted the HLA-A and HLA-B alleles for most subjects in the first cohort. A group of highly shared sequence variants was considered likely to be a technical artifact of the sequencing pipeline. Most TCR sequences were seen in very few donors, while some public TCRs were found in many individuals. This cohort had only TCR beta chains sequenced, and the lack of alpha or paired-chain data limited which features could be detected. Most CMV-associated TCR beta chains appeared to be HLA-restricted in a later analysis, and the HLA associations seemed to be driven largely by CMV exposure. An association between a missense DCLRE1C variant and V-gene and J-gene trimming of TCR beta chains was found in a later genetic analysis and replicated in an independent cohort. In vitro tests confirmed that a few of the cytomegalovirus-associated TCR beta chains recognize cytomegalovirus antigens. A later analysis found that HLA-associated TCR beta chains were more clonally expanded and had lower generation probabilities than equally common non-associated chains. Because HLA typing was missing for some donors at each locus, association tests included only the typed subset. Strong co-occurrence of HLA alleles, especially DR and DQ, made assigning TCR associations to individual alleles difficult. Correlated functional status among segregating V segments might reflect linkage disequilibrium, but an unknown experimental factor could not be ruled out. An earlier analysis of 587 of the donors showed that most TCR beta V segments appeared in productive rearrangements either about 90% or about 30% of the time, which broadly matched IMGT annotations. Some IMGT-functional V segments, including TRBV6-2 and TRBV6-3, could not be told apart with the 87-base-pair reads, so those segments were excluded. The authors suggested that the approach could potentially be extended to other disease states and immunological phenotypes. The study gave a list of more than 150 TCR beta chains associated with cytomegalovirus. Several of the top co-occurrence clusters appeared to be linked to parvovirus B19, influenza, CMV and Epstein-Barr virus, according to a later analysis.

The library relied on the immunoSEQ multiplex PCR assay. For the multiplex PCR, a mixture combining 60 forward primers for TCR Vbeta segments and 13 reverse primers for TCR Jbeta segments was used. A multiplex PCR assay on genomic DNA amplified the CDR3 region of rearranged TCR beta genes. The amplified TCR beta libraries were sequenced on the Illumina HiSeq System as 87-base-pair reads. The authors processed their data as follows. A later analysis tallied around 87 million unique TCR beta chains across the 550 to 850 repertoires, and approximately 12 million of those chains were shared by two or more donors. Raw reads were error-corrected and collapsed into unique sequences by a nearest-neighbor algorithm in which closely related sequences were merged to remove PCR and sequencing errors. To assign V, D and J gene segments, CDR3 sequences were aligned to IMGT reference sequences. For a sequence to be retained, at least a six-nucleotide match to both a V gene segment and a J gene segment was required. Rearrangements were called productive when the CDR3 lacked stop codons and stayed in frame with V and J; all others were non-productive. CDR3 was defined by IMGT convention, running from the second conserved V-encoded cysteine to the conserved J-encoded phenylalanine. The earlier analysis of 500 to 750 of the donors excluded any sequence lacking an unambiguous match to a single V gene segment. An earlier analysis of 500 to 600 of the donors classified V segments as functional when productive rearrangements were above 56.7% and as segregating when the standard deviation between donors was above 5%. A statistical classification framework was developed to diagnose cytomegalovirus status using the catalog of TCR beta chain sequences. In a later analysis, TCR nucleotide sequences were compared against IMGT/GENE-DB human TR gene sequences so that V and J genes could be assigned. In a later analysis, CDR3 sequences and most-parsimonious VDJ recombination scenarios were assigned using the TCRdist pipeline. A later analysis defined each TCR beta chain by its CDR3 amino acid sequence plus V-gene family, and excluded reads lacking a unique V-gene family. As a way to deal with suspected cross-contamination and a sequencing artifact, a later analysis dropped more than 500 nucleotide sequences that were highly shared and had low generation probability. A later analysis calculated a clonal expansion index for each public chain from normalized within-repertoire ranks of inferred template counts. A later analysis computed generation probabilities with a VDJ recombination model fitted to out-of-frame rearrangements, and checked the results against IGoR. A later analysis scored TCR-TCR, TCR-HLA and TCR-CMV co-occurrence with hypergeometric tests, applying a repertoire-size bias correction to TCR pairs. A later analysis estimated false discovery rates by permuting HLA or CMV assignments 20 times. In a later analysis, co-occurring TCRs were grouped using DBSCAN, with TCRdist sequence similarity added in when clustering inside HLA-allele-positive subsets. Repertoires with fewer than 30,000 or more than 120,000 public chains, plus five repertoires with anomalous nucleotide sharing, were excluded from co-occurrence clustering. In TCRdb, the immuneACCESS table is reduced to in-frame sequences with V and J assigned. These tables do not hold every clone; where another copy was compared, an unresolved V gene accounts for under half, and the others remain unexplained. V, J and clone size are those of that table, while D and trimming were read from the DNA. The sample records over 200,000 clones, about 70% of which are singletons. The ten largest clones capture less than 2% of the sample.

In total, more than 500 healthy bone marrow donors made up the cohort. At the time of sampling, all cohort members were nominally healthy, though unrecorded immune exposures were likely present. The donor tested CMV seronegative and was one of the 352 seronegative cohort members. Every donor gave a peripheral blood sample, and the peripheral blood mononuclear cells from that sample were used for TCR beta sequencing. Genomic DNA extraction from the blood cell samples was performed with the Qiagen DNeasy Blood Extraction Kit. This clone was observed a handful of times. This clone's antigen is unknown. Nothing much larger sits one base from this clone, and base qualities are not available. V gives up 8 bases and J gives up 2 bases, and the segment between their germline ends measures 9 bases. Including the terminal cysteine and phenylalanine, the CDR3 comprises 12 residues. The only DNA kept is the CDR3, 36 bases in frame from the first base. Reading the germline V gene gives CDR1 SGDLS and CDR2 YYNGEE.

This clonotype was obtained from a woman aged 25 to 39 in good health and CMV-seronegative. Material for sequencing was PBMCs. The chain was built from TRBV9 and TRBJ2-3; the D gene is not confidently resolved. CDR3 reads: CASSWLTDTQYF. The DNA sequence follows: TGTGCCAGTTCGTGGCTCACAGATACGCAGTATTTT.